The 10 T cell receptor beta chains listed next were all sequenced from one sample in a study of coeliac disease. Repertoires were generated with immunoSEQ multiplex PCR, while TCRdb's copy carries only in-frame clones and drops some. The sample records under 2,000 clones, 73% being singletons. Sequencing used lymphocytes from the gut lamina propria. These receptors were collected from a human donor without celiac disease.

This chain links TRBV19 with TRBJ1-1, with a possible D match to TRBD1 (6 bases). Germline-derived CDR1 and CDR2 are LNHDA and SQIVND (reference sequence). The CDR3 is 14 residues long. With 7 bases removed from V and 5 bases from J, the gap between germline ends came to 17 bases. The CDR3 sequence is CASNPQGIGTEAFF. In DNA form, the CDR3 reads TGTGCCAGTAACCCTCAGGGGATAGGGACTGAAGCTTTCTTT.

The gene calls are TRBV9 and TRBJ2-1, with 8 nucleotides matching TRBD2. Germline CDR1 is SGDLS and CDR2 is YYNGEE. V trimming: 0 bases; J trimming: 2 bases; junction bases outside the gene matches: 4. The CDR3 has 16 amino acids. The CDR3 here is CASSVAPGGPYNEQFF. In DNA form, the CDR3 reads TGTGCCAGCAGCGTAGCTCCGGGAGGGCCCTACAATGAGCAGTTCTTC. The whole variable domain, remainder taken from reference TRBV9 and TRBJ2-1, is DSGVTQTPKHLITATGQRVTLRCSPRSGDLSVYWYQQSLDQGLQFLIQYYNGEERAKGNILERFSAQQFPDLHSELNLSSLELGDSALYFCASSVAPGGPYNEQFFGPGTRLTVL.

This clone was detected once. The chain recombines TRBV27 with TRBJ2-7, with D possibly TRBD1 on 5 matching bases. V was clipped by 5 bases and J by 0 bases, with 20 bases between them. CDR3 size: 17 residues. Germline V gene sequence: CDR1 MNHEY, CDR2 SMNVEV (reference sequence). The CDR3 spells CASSTRLLGASSYEQYF. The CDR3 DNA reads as TGTGCCAGCAGTACACGCCTCTTAGGGGCTAGCTCCTACGAGCAGTACTTC.

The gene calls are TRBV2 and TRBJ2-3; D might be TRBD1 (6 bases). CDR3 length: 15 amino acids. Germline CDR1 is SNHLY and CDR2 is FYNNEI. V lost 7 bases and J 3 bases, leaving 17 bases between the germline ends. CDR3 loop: CASMELDRKTDTQYF. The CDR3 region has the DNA TGTGCCAGCATGGAGCTAGACAGGAAGACAGATACGCAGTATTTT.

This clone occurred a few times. The CDR3 sequence is CASSRTSGIQDTQYF. The CDR3 DNA follows: TGTGCCAGCAGCAGGACTAGCGGGATTCAAGATACGCAGTATTTT. The rearrangement joins TRBV5-4 to TRBJ2-3, with 12 positions matching TRBD2. CDR3 length: 15 amino acids. Losses at the gene ends were 4 bases for V and 5 bases for J; bases not matched to a gene: 5. Looked up from germline, CDR1 is SGHNT and CDR2 is YYREEE (reference sequence).

Written as DNA, the CDR3 is TGTGCCAGCCGCGGGACAGGGGGCCACGAGCAGTACTTC. Translated: CASRGTGGHEQYF. The J gene is TRBJ2-7, the V gene TRBV6-1; 12 nucleotides match TRBD1. J was trimmed by 5 bases and V by 8 bases; bases with no gene match: 4. The germline V gene has CDR1 MNHNS and CDR2 SASEGT. The CDR3 has 13 amino acids.

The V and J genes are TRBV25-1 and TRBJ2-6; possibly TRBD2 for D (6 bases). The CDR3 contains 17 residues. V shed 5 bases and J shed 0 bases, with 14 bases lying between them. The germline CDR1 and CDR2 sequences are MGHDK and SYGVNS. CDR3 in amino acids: CASSKPGLNSGANVLTF. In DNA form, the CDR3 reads TGTGCCAGCAGTAAGCCGGGACTGAACTCTGGGGCCAACGTCCTGACTTTC.

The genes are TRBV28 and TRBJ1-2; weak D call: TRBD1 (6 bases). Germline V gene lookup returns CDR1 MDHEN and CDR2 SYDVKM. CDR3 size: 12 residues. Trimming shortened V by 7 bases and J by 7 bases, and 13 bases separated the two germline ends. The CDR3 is CASNDRTSGYTF. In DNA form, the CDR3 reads TGTGCCAGCAACGACAGGACTAGTGGCTACACCTTC.

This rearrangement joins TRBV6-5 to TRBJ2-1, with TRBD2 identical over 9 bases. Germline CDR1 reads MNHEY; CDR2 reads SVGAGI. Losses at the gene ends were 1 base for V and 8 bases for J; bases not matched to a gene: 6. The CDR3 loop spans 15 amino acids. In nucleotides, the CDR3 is TGTGCCAGCAGTTACTGGCGGGAGGGGGGGGATGAGCAGTTCTTC. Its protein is CASSYWREGGDEQFF.

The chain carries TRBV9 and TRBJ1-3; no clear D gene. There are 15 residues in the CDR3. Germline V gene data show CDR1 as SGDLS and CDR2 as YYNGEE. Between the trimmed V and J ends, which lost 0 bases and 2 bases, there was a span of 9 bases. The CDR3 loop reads CASSVESGTGNTIYF. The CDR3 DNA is TGTGCCAGCAGCGTAGAATCGGGAACTGGAAACACCATATATTTT.